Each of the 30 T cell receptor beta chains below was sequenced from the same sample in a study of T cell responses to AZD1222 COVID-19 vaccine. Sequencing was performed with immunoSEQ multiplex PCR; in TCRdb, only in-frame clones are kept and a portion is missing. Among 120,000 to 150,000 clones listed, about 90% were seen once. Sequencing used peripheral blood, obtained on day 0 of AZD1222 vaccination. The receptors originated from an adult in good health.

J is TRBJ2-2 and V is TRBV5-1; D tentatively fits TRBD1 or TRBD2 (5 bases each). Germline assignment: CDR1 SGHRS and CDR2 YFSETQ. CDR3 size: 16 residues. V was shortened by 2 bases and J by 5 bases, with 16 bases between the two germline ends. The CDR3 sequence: CASSFAGTAATGELFF. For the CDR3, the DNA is TGCGCCAGCAGCTTCGCCGGGACCGCGGCGACCGGGGAGCTGTTTTTT.

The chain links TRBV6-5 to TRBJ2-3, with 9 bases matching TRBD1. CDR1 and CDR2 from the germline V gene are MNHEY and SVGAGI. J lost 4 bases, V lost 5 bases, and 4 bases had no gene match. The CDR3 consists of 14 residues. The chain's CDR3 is CASSRDRVADTQYF. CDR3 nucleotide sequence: TGTGCCAGCAGTCGGGACAGGGTGGCAGATACGCAGTATTTT.

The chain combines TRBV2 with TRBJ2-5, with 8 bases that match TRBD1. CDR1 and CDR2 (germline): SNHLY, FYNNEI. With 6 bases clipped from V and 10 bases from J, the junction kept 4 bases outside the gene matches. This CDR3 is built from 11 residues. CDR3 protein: CASRAGGDQYF. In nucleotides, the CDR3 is TGTGCCAGCAGGGCAGGGGGCGACCAGTACTTC.

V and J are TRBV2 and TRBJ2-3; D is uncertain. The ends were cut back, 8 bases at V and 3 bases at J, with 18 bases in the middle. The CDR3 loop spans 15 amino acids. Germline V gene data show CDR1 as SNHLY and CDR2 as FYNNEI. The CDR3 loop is CASGGRLDGTDTQYF. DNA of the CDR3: TGTGCCAGCGGTGGGCGGCTGGACGGAACAGATACGCAGTATTTT.

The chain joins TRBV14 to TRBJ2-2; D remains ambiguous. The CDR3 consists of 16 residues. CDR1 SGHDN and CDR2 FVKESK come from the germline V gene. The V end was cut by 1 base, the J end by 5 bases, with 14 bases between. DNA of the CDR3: TGTGCCAGCAGCCAAGCCCGTTCAGCCAGAACCGGGGAGCTGTTTTTT. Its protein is CASSQARSARTGELFF.

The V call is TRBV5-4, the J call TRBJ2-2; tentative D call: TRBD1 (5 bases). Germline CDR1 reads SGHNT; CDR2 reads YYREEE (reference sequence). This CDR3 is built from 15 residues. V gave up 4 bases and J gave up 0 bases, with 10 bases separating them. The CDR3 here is CASSLDSTNTGELFF. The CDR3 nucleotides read TGTGCCAGCAGCCTCGACAGTACGAACACCGGGGAGCTGTTTTTT.

The DNA of the CDR3 is TGTGCCAGCAGCTTACGGCTAGCGGGAGGGCCGGTCGGGGAGCTGTTTTTT. It encodes CASSLRLAGGPVGELFF. V is TRBV7-8 and J is TRBJ2-2; TRBD2 aligns across 12 bases. Germline trimming cut 2 bases from V and 7 bases from J; bases unmatched to any gene: 8. The V gene's germline CDR1 is SGHVS and CDR2 FQNEAQ. The CDR3 length is 17 residues.

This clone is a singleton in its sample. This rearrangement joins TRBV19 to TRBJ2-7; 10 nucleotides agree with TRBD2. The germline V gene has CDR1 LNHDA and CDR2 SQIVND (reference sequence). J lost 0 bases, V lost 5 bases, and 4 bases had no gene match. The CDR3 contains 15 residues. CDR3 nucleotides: TGTGCCAGTAGTTATACTAGCGGGGCCTCCTACGAGCAGTACTTC. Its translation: CASSYTSGASYEQYF.

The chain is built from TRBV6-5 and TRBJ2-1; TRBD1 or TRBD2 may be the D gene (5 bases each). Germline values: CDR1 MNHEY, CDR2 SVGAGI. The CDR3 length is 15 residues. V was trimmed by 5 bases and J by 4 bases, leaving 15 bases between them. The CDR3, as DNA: TGTGCCAGCAGTCCTATAGGGACCCCTTACAATGAGCAGTTCTTC. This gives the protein CASSPIGTPYNEQFF.

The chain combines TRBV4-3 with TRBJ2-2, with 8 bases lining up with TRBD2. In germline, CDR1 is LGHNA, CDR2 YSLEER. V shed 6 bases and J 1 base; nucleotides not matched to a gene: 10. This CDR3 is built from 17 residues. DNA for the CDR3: TGCGCCAGCAGTTCCGCCGCGGGGGGCCGGAACACCGGGGAGCTGTTTTTT. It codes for CASSSAAGGRNTGELFF.

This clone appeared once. CDR3 bases: TGTGCCAGCAGTTATGTTAATCAGTATCATGGCTACACCTTC. Its translation is CASSYVNQYHGYTF. The chain recombines TRBV28 with TRBJ1-2; D is undetermined. Trimming left V 4 bases short and J 6 bases short, with 15 bases between. The CDR3 totals 14 residues. The germline gives CDR1 MDHEN, CDR2 SYDVKM.

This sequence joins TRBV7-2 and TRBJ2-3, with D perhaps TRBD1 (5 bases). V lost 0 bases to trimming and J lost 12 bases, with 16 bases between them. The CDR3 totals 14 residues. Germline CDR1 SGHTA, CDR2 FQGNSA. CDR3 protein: CASSLALPGGAQYF. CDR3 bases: TGTGCCAGCAGCTTAGCCCTCCCCGGTGGGGCCCAGTATTTT.

CDR3 sequence: CASRAQGNTIYF. The CDR3 DNA is TGTGCCAGTAGGGCCCAAGGAAACACCATATATTTT. V is TRBV19 and J is TRBJ1-3; D is unresolved. Germline CDR1 is LNHDA and CDR2 is SQIVND (reference sequence). The V and J ends lost 6 bases and 4 bases respectively, with 7 bases between them. The CDR3 length is 12 residues.

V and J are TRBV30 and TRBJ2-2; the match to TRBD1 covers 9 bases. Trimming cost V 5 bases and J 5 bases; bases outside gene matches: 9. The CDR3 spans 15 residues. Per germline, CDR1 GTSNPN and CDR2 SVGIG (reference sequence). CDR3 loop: CAWEPGTGKTGELFF. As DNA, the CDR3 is TGTGCCTGGGAACCCGGGACAGGGAAGACCGGGGAGCTGTTTTTT.

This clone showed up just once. In nucleotides, the CDR3 is TGTGCCAGCAGTTCCTCCACAGGACTCAGCAATCAGCCCCAGCATTTT. It translates to CASSSSTGLSNQPQHF. V and J are TRBV6-6 and TRBJ1-5, with D possibly being TRBD1 (5 bases). The CDR3 runs 16 residues. V dropped 4 bases and J dropped 1 base, with 14 bases sitting between them. Germline values: CDR1 MNHNY, CDR2 SVGAGI (reference sequence).

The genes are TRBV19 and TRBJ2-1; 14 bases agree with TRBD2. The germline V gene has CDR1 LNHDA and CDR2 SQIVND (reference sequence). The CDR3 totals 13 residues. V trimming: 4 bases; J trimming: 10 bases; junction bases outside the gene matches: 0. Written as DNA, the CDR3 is TGTGCCAGTAGTAGGACTAGCGGGAGGGAGCAGTTCTTC. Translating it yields CASSRTSGREQFF. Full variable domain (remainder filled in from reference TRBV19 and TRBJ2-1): DGGITQSPKYLFRKEGQNVTLSCEQNLNHDAMYWYRQDPGQGLRLIYYSQIVNDFQKGDIAEGYSVSREKKESFPLTVTSAQKNPTAFYLCASSRTSGREQFFGPGTRLTVL.

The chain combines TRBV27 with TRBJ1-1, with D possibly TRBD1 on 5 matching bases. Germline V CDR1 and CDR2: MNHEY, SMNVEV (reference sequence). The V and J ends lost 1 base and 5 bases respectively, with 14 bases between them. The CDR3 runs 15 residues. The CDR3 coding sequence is TGTGCCAGCAGTTTATTTGGGGGGAGAGGAACTGAAGCTTTCTTT. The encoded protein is CASSLFGGRGTEAFF.

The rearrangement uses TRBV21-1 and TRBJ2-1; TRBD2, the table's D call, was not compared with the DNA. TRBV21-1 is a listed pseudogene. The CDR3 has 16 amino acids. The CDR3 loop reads CASSRPGLAWSYEQFF. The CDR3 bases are TGTGCCAGCAGCAGACCGGGACTAGCCTGGTCATATGAGCAGTTCTTC.

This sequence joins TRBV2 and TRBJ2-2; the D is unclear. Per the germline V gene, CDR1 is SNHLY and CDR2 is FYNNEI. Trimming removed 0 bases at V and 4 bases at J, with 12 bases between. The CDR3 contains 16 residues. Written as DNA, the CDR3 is TGTGCCAGCAGTGAAGCAGGCGCGTGGGGCACCGGGGAGCTGTTTTTT. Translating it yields CASSEAGAWGTGELFF. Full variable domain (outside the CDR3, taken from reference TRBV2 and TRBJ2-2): EPEVTQTPSHQVTQMGQEVILRCVPISNHLYFYWYRQILGQKVEFLVSFYNNEISEKSEIFDDQFSVERPDGSNFTLKIRSTKLEDSAMYFCASSEAGAWGTGELFFGEGSRLTVL.

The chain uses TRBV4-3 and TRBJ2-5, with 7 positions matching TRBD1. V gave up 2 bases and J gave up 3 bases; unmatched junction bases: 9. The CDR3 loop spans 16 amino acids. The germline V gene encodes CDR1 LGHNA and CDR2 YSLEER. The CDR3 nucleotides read TGCGCCAGCAGCCAACGGTCAGGGGGTATAGAAGAGACCCAGTACTTC. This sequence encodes CASSQRSGGIEETQYF.

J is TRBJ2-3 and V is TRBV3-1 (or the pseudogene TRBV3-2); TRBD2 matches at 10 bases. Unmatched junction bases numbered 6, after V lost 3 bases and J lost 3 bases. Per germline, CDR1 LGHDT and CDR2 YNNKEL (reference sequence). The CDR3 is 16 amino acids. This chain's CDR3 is CASSHSSGSGTDTQYF. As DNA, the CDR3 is TGTGCCAGCAGCCATTCTAGCGGGAGCGGGACAGATACGCAGTATTTT.

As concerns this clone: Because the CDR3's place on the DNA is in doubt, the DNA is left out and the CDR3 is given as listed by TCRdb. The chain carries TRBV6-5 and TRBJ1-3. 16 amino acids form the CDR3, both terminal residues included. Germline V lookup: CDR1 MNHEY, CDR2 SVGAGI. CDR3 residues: CASSSSRAGAGNTIYF.

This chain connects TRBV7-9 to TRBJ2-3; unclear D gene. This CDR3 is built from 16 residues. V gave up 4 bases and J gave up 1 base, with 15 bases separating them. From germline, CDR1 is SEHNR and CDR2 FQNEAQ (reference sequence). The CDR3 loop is CASSSPWGSGTDTQYF. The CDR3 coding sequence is TGTGCCAGCAGCTCCCCCTGGGGATCGGGCACAGATACGCAGTATTTT.

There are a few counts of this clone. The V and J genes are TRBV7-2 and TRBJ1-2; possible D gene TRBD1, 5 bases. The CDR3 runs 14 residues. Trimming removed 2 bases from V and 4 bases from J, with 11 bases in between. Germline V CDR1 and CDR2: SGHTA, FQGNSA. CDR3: CASSLPSDTYGYTF. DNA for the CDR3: TGTGCCAGCAGCTTACCCTCGGACACCTATGGCTACACCTTC.

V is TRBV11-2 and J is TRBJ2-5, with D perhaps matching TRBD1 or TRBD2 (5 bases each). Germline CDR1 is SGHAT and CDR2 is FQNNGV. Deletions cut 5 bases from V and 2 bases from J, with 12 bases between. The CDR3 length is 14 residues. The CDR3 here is CASSKGRRQETQYF. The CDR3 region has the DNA TGTGCCAGCAGCAAGGGACGGAGACAAGAGACCCAGTACTTC.

CDR3 nucleotide sequence: TGTGCCAGCAGTTTGGCCAGGGGTCATTACACCGGGGAGCTGTTTTTT. Translated: CASSLARGHYTGELFF. This rearrangement joins TRBV27 to TRBJ2-2; perhaps TRBD1 as D (6 bases). The V gene lost 3 bases and the J gene lost 3 bases, with 14 bases spanning the gap. Germline values: CDR1 MNHEY, CDR2 SMNVEV (reference sequence). The CDR3 is made up of 16 amino acids.

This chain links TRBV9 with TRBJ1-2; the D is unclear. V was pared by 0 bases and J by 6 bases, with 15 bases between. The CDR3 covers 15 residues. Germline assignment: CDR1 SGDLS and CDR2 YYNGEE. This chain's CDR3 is CASSVVSGSLDGYTF. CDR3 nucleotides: TGTGCCAGCAGCGTAGTTTCGGGGAGTCTGGATGGCTACACCTTC.

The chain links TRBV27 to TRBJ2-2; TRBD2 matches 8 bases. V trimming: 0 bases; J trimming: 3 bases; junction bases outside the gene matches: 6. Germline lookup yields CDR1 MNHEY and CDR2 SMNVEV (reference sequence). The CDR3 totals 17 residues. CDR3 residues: CASSLSMVAGYTGELFF. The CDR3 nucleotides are TGTGCCAGCAGTTTATCGATGGTAGCGGGATACACCGGGGAGCTGTTTTTT.

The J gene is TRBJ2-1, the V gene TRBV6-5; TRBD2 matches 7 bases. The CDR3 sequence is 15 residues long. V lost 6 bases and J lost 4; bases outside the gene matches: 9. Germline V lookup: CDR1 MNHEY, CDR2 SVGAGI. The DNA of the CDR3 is TGTGCCAGCAGACTCCTAGCGGAGCTGTACAATGAGCAGTTCTTC. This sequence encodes CASRLLAELYNEQFF.

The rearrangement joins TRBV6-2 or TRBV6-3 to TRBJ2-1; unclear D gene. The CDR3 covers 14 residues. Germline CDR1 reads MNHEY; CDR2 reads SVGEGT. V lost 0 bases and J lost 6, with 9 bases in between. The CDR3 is CASSYSRVGNEQFF. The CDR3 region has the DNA TGTGCCAGCAGTTACTCAAGGGTAGGCAATGAGCAGTTCTTC.